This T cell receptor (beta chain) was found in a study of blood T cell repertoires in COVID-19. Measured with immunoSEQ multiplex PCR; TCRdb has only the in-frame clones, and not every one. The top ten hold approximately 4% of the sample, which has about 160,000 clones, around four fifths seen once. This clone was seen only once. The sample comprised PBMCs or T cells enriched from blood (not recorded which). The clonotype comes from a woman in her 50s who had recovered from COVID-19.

The CDR3 region is CASSRGDRYEKLFF. The CDR3 DNA follows: TGTGCCAGCAGTCGGGGGGACCGGTACGAAAAACTGTTTTTT. The rearrangement links TRBV27 to TRBJ1-4, with TRBD1 as a possible D gene (5 bases). The CDR3 has 14 residues. V gave up 5 bases and J gave up 8 bases, with 15 bases separating them. The germline V gene has CDR1 MNHEY and CDR2 SMNVEV (reference sequence).